The source of this T cell receptor beta chain is a study of cytomegalovirus exposure and HLA in healthy donors. CDR3 size: 14 residues. Deletions cut 7 bases from V and 2 bases from J, with 12 bases between. Germline CDR1 reads SNHLY; CDR2 reads FYNNEI. This clone appeared once. Its antigen remains unidentified. A multiplex PCR was run with 60 Vbeta primers and 13 Jbeta primers. Generated by immunoSEQ multiplex PCR, the TCRdb table keeps only in-frame clones and is missing some. This sample has some 180,000 clones, with over 65% found just once. Study-wide results and limits: Analyses of presence/absence relied on an assumption of roughly uniform sequencing depth across donors.

Sequences were obtained from PBMCs. The rearrangement links TRBV2 to TRBJ1-5, with D hard to call. This TCR was sampled from a man aged 18 to 35 in good health and CMV-seronegative. The CDR3 region has the DNA TGTGCCAGCAATTTGAGGCGGGGCAATCAGCCCCAGCATTTT. It encodes CASNLRRGNQPQHF.